This T cell receptor beta chain was profiled in a study of T cells in Graves' hyperthyroidism and ophthalmopathy. Exclusion of a patient resulted from uncontrolled infection, other autoimmune disease, pregnancy or lactation. Researchers amplified the TCR beta CDR3 regions from RNA transcripts. The HTBI primer set served for first-round RT-PCR of the TCR CDR3. In TCRdb, the multiplex PCR reads were re-called with MiXCR into one record per CDR3 protein. The sample yields about 640,000 distinct CDR3 sequences, about 14% seen once. The table lists this clonotype with many counts. This TCR came from a woman in her fifties or sixties with Graves' ophthalmopathy. Sequences were obtained from blood.

CDR3 residues: CASSSRPGGRSNEKLFF. The CDR3 DNA is TGTGCCAGCAGTTCTAGGCCAGGGGGAAGGTCTAATGAAAAACTGTTTTTT. The J gene is TRBJ1-4, the V gene TRBV27, with 7 bases fitting TRBD1. V dropped 4 bases and J dropped 3; count of bases not matched to a gene: 11. The CDR3 length is 17 residues. Germline-derived CDR1 and CDR2 are MNHEY and SMNVEV (reference sequence).